This TCR beta chain stems from a study of graft-versus-host responses after intestinal transplantation. Study as a whole: Each recipient received anti-thymocyte globulin induction, then tacrolimus and steroids for 2 to 4 years. Study-level findings and limits: High graft-versus-host to host-versus-graft T cell clonal ratios marked allografts of patients with graft-donor macrochimerism. GvH clones were identified in recipient marrow, with some first appearing in ileum or blood.

Libraries were prepared by immunoSEQ multiplex PCR; TCRdb keeps only in-frame clonotypes and omits some of them. This sample carries 70,000 to 80,000 clones, 90% of them seen once, and the ten largest clones take about 1.3%. This clone occurred once. The antigen is undetermined. The source is a human donor who received an intestinal transplant. The material was unstimulated CD8+ T cells sorted from spleen or lymph node cells, obtained before intestinal transplant.

The CDR3: CASATGTGFSYNEQFF. For the CDR3, the DNA is TGTGCCAGCGCGACGGGGACAGGGTTTTCCTACAATGAGCAGTTCTTC. The chain is built from TRBV9 and TRBJ2-1; 9 bases line up with TRBD1. CDR1 and CDR2 from the germline V gene are SGDLS and YYNGEE. J was trimmed by 1 base and V by 7 bases; bases with no gene match: 9. This CDR3 is built from 16 residues.